A single sample is the source of the 5 T cell receptor beta chains below, sequenced in a study of blood T cells in healthy people across ages. Together with a sample-barcoded 5' primer, a J-beta primer mix was included in a second PCR lasting roughly 6 to 12 cycles. A single record per CDR3 protein comes from TCRdb applying MiXCR to the 5' RACE reads. The data show 850,000 or so distinct CDR3 sequences, with 29% seen just once and approximately 15% held by the top ten. The sample taken for sequencing was blood. The receptors derive from a woman older than 75 in good health.

This clonotype was found many times. The chain combines TRBV4-1 with TRBJ2-1, with a tentative D call TRBD2 (6 bases). This CDR3 contains 15 residues. The germline gives CDR1 MGHRA, CDR2 YSYEKL. Trimming removed 3 bases from V and 7 bases from J, with 16 bases in between. CDR3 nucleotides: TGCGCCAGCAGCCACCAGGGAGGTCGTCCTAATGAGCAGTTCTTC. Amino acid sequence: CASSHQGGRPNEQFF.

This clonotype occurred many times. The rearrangement links TRBV5-8 to TRBJ2-7; D may be TRBD1 (5 bases). Germline CDR1 reads SGHTS; CDR2 reads YDEGEE. The CDR3 totals 14 residues. The germline V and J ends were trimmed by 1 base and 2 bases, with 10 bases remaining between them. CDR3 protein: CASSLRQRTYEQYF. CDR3 in DNA: TGTGCCAGCAGCTTGCGACAGAGAACCTACGAGCAGTACTTC.

The J gene is TRBJ2-2, the V gene TRBV5-5; D is perhaps TRBD1 (5 bases). V shed 3 bases and J shed 5 bases, with 5 bases lying between them. CDR3 size: 12 residues. Per the germline V gene, CDR1 is SGHKS and CDR2 is YYEKEE (reference sequence). Written as DNA, the CDR3 is TGTGCCAGCAGCTGGACAACCGGGGAGCTGTTTTTT. This translates into CASSWTTGELFF.

As concerns this clonotype: A junction boundary mismatches the germline segment, possibly from a read error. The chain uses TRBV5-1 and TRBJ2-3; tentative D call: TRBD2 (5 bases). The CDR3 runs 14 residues. Germline V gene sequence: CDR1 SGHRS, CDR2 YFSETQ. The CDR3 DNA is TGCACCAGCAGCCGCGGACTGGAACAAGATACGCAGTATTTT. Translating it yields CTSSRGLEQDTQYF.

There are a few counts of this clonotype. The chain combines TRBV27 with TRBJ1-1, with no clear D. With 5 bases removed from V and 2 bases from J, the gap between germline ends came to 21 bases. Germline assignment: CDR1 MNHEY and CDR2 SMNVEV (reference sequence). This CDR3 has 17 residues. The CDR3 DNA follows: TGTGCCAGCAGTCCCGCGTTGGGCTCTCGTCGCAACACTGAAGCTTTCTTT. It is translated as CASSPALGSRRNTEAFF.